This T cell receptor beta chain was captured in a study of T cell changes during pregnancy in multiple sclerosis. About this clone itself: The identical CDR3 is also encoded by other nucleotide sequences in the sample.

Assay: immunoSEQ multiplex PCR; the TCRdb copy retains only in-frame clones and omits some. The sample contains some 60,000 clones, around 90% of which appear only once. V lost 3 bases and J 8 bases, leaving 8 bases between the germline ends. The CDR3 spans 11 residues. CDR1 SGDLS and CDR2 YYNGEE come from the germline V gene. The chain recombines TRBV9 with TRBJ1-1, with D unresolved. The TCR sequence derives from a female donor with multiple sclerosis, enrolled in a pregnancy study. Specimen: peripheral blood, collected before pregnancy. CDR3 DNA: TGTGCCAGCAGCGGGGGAGGGGAAGCTTTCTTT. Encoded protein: CASSGGGEAFF.